This record concerns one T cell receptor beta chain sequence. This receptor's antigen is unknown. Qualities for individual bases were not recorded, and no much larger clone is one base off. TCRbeta CDR3 regions were amplified from genomic DNA using the immunoSEQ Assay, a bias-controlled multiplex PCR. On the study's bioinformatics: The number of nucleated cells in each sample was estimated by amplification of reference gene primers within the assay. Sequence reads were collapsed and filtered to measure the absolute abundance of every unique TCRbeta CDR3 rearrangement. For each sample, productive Simpson clonality was calculated by taking the square root of Simpson's diversity index across productive rearrangements. In TCRdb, the immuneACCESS table is reduced to in-frame sequences with V and J assigned. These tables do not hold every clone; where another copy was compared, an unresolved V gene accounts for under half, and the others remain unexplained. V, J and clone size derive from that table, while D and trimming were established from the DNA sequence. The sample data list around 56,000 clones, and 73% of these were observed just once. The ten largest clonotypes hold about 14% of the sample.

The trim is 2 bases for V and 0 bases for J, with a gap of 7 bases between the germline ends. The CDR3 measures 14 amino acids from cysteine to phenylalanine. Only the CDR3 region is kept as DNA, spanning 42 bases read in frame from base 1. The germline V gene gives CDR1 as MNHEY and CDR2 as SVGAGI. This entry is derived from a study of blood T cell repertoires in COVID-19 (TCRdb year 2020). Turning to the overall study: The collaborator samples originated in the United States, Italy and Spain and spanned the acute and convalescent phases of COVID-19. Nearly every sample came with metadata listing a de-identified subject ID, COVID-19 status, age in years and sex. HLA class I and class II types, where available, came from metadata supplied by the sample provider rather than from assay-based typing. The repertoires were made available in a free public database intended to serve as a resource for research on the immune response to SARS-CoV-2. The samples were drawn from the first 160 participants of the ongoing ImmuneRACE study and from some 1,300 subjects provided by 6 global collaborators. The prospective study material was composed of cDNA or gDNA derived from T cells, B-cell-depleted T cells, or PBMCs. The dataset comprised deeply sampled blood TCRbeta repertoires from subjects exposed to, actively infected with, or recovered from COVID-19. General study outcomes and caveats: The quantity of clinical and demographic metadata differed by source and by participant and was supplied without curation.

Each collaborating institution followed its own protocols to collect whole blood in K2EDTA tubes. For TCRbeta analysis, collaborators shipped samples as frozen whole blood, isolated PBMCs, or DNA extracted from either of those sample types. This receptor was identified in a woman in her 70s with acute or convalescent COVID-19. The specimen sequenced was peripheral blood. The chain links TRBV6-5 with TRBJ1-1; the D gene remains uncertain. The CDR3 loop reads CASSYGGLNTEAFF. The DNA sequence is given as TGTGCCAGCAGTTACGGAGGATTGAACACTGAAGCTTTCTTT.